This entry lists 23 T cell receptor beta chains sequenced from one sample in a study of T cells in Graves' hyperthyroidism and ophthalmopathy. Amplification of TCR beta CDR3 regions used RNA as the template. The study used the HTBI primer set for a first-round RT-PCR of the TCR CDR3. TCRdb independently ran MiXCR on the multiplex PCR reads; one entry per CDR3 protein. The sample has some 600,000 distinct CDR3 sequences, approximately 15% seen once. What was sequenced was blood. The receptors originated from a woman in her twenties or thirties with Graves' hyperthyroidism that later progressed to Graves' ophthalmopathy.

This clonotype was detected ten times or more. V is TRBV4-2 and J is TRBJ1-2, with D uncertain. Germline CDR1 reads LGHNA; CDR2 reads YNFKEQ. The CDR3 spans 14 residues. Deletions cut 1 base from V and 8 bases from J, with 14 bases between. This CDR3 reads CASSQVTGSGGYTF. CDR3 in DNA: TGTGCCAGCAGCCAAGTGACGGGTTCAGGAGGCTACACCTTC.

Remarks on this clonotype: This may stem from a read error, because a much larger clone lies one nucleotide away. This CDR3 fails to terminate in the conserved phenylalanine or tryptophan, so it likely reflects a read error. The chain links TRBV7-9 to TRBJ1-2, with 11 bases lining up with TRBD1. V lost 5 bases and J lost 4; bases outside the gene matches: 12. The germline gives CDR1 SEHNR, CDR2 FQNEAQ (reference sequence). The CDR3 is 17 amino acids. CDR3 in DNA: TGTGCCAGCAGCGCCGGACAGGGGGCTCATAGAGGCTATGGCTACACCTTA. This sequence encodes CASSAGQGAHRGYGYTL.

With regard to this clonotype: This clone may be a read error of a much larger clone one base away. This CDR3 is CAWLPQNSGATVLTF. As DNA, the CDR3 is TGTGCCTGGCTACCACAGAACTCTGGGGCCACCGTCCTGACTTTC. V and J are TRBV30 and TRBJ2-6; weak D call: TRBD1 (5 bases). This CDR3 is 15 amino acids long. The germline V gene has CDR1 GTSNPN and CDR2 SVGIG (reference sequence).

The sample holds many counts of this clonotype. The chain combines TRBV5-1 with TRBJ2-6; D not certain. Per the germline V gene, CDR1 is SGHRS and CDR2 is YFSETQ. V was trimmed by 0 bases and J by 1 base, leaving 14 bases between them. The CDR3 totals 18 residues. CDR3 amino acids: CASSLAMDVRSGANVLTF. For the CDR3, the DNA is TGCGCCAGCAGCTTGGCCATGGACGTACGATCTGGGGCCAACGTCCTGACTTTC.

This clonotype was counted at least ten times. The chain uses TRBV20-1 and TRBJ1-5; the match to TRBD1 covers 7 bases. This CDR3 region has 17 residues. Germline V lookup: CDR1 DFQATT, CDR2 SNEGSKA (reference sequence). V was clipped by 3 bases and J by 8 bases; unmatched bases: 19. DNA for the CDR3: TGCAGTGCTAGGGACCACCGGGACAGCTATCATAATGAGCCCCAGCATTTT. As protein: CSARDHRDSYHNEPQHF.

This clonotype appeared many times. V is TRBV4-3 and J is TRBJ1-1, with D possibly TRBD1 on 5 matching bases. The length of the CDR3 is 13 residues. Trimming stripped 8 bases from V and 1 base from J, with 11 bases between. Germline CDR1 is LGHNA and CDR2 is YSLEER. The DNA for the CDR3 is TGCGCCAGCCAATCACAGGAGAACACTGAAGCTTTCTTT. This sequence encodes CASQSQENTEAFF.

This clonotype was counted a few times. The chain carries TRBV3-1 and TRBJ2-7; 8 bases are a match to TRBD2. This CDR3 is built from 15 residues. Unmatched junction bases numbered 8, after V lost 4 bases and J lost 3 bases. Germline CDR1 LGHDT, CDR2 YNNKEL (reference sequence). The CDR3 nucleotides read TGTGCCAGCAGCCCCGCTACGGGAGGGCACTACGAGCAGTACTTC. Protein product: CASSPATGGHYEQYF.

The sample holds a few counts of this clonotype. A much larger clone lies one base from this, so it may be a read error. The CDR3 loop is CASSVDAGGPPGEPFF. CDR3 bases: TGTGCCAGCAGCGTAGATGCGGGAGGGCCCCCCGGGGAGCCGTTTTTT. J is TRBJ2-2 and V is TRBV9; 9 bases line up with TRBD2. This CDR3 region has 16 residues. In germline, CDR1 is SGDLS, CDR2 YYNGEE. The full variable domain, with the rest looked up from reference TRBV9 and TRBJ2-2, is DSGVTQTPKHLITATGQRVTLRCSPRSGDLSVYWYQQSLDQGLQFLIQYYNGEERAKGNILERFSAQQFPDLHSELNLSSLELGDSALYFCASSVDAGGPPGEPFFGEGSRLTVL.

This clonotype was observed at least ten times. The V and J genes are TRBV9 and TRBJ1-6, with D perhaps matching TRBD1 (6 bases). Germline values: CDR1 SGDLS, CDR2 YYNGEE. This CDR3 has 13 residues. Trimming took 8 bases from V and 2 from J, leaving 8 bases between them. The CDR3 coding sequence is TGTGCCAGTGGACAGACCTATAATTCACCCCTCCACTTT. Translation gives CASGQTYNSPLHF.

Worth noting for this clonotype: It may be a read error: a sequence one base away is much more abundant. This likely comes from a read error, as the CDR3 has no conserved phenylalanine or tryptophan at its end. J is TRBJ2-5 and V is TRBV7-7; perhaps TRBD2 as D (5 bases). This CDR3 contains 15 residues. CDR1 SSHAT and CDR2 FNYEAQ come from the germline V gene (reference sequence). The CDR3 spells CASSLAHHIQETQYS. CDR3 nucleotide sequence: TGTGCTAGCAGCTTAGCGCACCACATCCAAGAGACCCAGTACTCC.

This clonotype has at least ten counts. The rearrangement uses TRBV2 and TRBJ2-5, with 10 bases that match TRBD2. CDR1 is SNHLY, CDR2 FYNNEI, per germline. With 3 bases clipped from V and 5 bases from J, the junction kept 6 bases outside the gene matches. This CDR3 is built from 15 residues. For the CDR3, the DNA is TGTGCCAGCAGTGACCCAGCGGGAGGGCTGGAGACCCAGTACTTC. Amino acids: CASSDPAGGLETQYF.

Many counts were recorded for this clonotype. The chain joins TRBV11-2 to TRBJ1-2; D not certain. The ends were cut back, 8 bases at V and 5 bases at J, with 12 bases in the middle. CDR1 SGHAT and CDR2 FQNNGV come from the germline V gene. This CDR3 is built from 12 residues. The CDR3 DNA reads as TGTGCCAGCGCTTACCTGGGTTATGGCTACACCTTC. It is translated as CASAYLGYGYTF.

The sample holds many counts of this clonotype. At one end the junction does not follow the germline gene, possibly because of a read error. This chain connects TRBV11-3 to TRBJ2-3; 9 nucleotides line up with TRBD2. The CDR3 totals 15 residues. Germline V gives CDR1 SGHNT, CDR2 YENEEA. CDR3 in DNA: TGTGCCAGCAGTTTAGGACTAGCGAGCACAGATACGCAGTATTTT. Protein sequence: CASSLGLASTDTQYF.

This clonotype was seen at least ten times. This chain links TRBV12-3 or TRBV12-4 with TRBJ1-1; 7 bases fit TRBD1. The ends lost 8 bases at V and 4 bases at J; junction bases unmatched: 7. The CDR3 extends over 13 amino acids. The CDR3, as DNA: TGTGCCAGCTCGGGACAGTGGGGCACTGAAGCTTTCTTT. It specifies CASSGQWGTEAFF.

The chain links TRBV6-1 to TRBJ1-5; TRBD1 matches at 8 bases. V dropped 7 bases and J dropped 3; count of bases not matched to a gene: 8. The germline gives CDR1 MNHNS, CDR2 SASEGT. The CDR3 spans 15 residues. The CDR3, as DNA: TGTGCCAGCATCTTTGGACAGGGCCTCAATCAGCCCCAGCATTTT. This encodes CASIFGQGLNQPQHF.

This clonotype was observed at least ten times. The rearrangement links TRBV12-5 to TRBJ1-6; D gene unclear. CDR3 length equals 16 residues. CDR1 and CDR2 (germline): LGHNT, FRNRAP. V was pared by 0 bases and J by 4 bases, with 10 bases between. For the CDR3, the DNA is TGTGCTAGTGGTTTGGTTTCCGGGCCTTATAATTCACCCCTCCACTTT. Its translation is CASGLVSGPYNSPLHF.

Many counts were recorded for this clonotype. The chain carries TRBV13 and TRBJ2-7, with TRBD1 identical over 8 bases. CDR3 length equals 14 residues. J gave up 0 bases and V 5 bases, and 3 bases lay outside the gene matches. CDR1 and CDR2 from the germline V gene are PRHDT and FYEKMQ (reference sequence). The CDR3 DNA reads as TGTGCCAGCAGCAACGGACAGGGCTCCTACGAGCAGTACTTC. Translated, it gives CASSNGQGSYEQYF. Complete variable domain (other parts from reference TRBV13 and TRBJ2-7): AAGVIQSPRHLIKEKRETATLKCYPIPRHDTVYWYQQGPGQDPQFLISFYEKMQSDKGSIPDRFSAQQFSDYHSELNMSSLELGDSALYFCASSNGQGSYEQYFGPGTRLTVT.

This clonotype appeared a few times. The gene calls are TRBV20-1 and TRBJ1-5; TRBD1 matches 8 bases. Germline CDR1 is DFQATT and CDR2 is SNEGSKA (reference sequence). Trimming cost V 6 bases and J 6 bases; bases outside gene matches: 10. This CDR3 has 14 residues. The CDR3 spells CSAQDRVVGQPQHF. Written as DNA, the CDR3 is TGCAGTGCGCAGGACAGGGTGGTCGGTCAGCCCCAGCATTTT.

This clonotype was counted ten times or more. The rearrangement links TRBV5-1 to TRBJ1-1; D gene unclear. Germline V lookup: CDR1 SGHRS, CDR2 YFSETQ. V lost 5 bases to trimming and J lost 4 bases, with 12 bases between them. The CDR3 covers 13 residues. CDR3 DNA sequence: TGCGCCAGCAGGCTAGACAAGGGCACTGAAGCTTTCTTT. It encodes CASRLDKGTEAFF.

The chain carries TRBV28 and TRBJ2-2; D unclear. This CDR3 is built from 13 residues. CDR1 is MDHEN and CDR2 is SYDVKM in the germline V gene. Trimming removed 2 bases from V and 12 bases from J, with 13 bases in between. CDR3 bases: TGTGCCAGCAGTTTAGGTCCCAGCCGAAAGCTGTTTTTT. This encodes CASSLGPSRKLFF.

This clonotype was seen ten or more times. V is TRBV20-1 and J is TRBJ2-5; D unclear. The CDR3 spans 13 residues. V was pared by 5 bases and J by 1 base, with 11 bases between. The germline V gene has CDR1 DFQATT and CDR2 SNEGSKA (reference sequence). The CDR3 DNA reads TGCAGTGCTCTTCGCGACCGCCAAGAGACCCAGTACTTC. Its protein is CSALRDRQETQYF.

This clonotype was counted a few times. CDR3 DNA: TGTGCCAGCAGGAACAGGGGTGGAGAGACCCAGTACTTC. As protein: CASRNRGGETQYF. The chain employs TRBV5-8 and TRBJ2-5; 7 bases map to TRBD1. Unmatched junction bases numbered 5, after V lost 5 bases and J lost 4 bases. CDR1 and CDR2 (germline): SGHTS, YDEGEE. The CDR3 covers 13 residues. Supplemented by reference TRBV5-8 and TRBJ2-5, the full variable domain reads EAGVTQSPTHLIKTRGQQATLRCSPISGHTSVYWYQQALGLGLQFLLWYDEGEERNRGNFPPRFSGRQFPNYSSELNVNALELEDSALYLCASRNRGGETQYFGPGTRLLVL.

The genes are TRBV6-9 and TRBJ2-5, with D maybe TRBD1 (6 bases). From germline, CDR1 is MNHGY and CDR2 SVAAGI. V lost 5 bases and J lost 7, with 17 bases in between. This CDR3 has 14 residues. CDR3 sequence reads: CASSIRQESGTQYF. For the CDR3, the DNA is TGTGCCAGCAGTATCCGACAGGAATCGGGGACCCAGTACTTC.